This T cell receptor (beta chain) stems from a study of cytomegalovirus exposure and HLA in healthy donors. As for the study in general: There were just under 400 genotyped donors. Of these, roughly 80% fell in the genetic ancestry cluster associated with self-reported Caucasian donors.

General observations from the study: Indistinguishable V segments such as TRBV6-2 and TRBV6-3 were excluded.

Points on this clone: What it binds is not known.

The CDR3 loop spans 13 amino acids. CDR1 is SGDLS, CDR2 YYNGEE, per germline. V was cut by 0 bases and J by 7 bases, with 8 bases left in between. The PCR used 60 Vbeta and 13 Jbeta primers. The protocol was immunoSEQ multiplex PCR, while the TCRdb copy is restricted to in-frame clones and leaves out a portion. The sample records fewer than 200,000 clones, more than 65% being singletons. Sequencing was performed on PBMCs. The TCR was taken from a woman aged 25 to 45 in good health and CMV-seronegative. This chain joins TRBV9 and TRBJ2-1; D is possibly TRBD1 (5 bases). CDR3 nucleotides: TGTGCCAGCAGCGTAGAGGGGTGGAATGAGCAGTTCTTC. Its protein product is CASSVEGWNEQFF.